The 16 T cell receptor beta chains reported below all come from one sample, sequenced in a study of CD8 T cells in ankylosing spondylitis. MiXCR, applied by TCRdb to the 5' RACE reads, yields one record per CDR3 protein. The table includes around 120,000 distinct CDR3 sequences, 24% detected once. Input material: synovial fluid, either unsorted or a sorted T cell fraction (not recorded which). The receptor set was obtained from a male donor with ankylosing spondylitis.

This clonotype was seen a few times. Germline is not matched at one junction end, which may reflect a read error. The chain carries TRBV11-2 and TRBJ2-1; D possibly matches TRBD1 or TRBD2 (5 bases each). The CDR3 length is 14 residues. CDR1 is SGHAT, CDR2 FQNNGV, per germline. CDR3 DNA sequence: TGTGCCAGCAGCCTAGACGGGACCTACTTTGAGCAGTTCTTC. Encoded protein: CASSLDGTYFEQFF.

This sequence joins TRBV20-1 and TRBJ2-1; 9 bases map to TRBD2. Germline CDR1 reads DFQATT; CDR2 reads SNEGSKA (reference sequence). With V trimmed by 5 bases and J by 0 bases, 8 bases remained unmatched. There are 16 residues in the CDR3. The CDR3 coding sequence is TGCAGTGCTGAAGACCTAGCGGGAAACTCCTACAATGAGCAGTTCTTC. This gives the protein CSAEDLAGNSYNEQFF.

This clonotype has a handful of counts. This chain links TRBV29-1 with TRBJ1-3; D call uncertain. The CDR3 is 11 residues long. V dropped 7 bases and J dropped 3 bases, with 7 bases sitting between them. Per the germline V gene, CDR1 is SQVTM and CDR2 is ANQGSEA. Here the CDR3 reads CSGKDGNTIYF. CDR3 nucleotide sequence: TGCAGCGGAAAGGATGGAAACACCATATATTTT. Full variable domain (missing parts from reference TRBV29-1 and TRBJ1-3): SAVISQKPSRDICQRGTSLTIQCQVDSQVTMMFWYRQQPGQSLTLIATANQGSEATYESGFVIDKFPISRPNLTFSTLTVSNMSPEDSSIYLCSGKDGNTIYFGEGSWLTVV.

Only a few counts were recorded for this clonotype. The V call is TRBV24-1, the J call TRBJ2-2, with 8 bases aligning to TRBD2. This CDR3 spans 17 amino acids. V was clipped by 3 bases and J by 7 bases; unmatched bases: 12. Germline V gene data show CDR1 as KGHDR and CDR2 as SFDVKD. The DNA for the CDR3 is TGTGCCACCAGTGATCCCCTGCGGGGGGCAGATGGCGGGGAGCTGTTTTTT. Its protein is CATSDPLRGADGGELFF.

The chain couples TRBV6-1 to TRBJ2-2; TRBD2 matches 12 bases. The germline CDR1 and CDR2 sequences are MNHNS and SASEGT. The junction had 3 bases not matched to a gene; V was cut back by 6 bases and J by 1 base. The CDR3 loop spans 16 amino acids. The CDR3, as DNA: TGTGCCAGCAGCGGGACTAGCGGGCGGAACACCGGGGAGCTGTTTTTT. This translates into CASSGTSGRNTGELFF.

This sequence joins TRBV14 and TRBJ2-3; D gene uncertain. Germline V lookup: CDR1 SGHDN, CDR2 FVKESK. This CDR3 contains 16 residues. V was trimmed by 3 bases and J by 0 bases, leaving 13 bases between them. In DNA form, the CDR3 reads TGTGCCAGCAGCCATCTCGAGACATCGAGCACAGATACGCAGTATTTT. This sequence encodes CASSHLETSSTDTQYF.

A few counts support this clonotype. CDR3 region: CASSLQGAYEQYV. The CDR3 DNA sequence: TGTGCCAGCAGCTTACAGGGGGCATACGAGCAGTACGTC. The rearrangement uses TRBV5-5 and TRBJ2-7, with 9 positions matching TRBD1. In germline, CDR1 is SGHKS, CDR2 YYEKEE (reference sequence). V lost 2 bases to trimming and J lost 4 bases; unmatched junction nucleotides: 1. This CDR3 is 13 amino acids long.

The J gene is TRBJ2-7, the V gene TRBV20-1; the D is unclear. V lost 3 bases to trimming and J lost 1 base, with 10 bases between them. The CDR3 totals 13 residues. Germline V gene data show CDR1 as DFQATT and CDR2 as SNEGSKA (reference sequence). The CDR3 bases are TGCAGTGCTAGTCCGCGTAGATCCTACGAGCAGTACTTC. Its protein is CSASPRRSYEQYF.

This chain connects TRBV20-1 to TRBJ2-1, with 7 bases that match TRBD2. With V trimmed by 6 bases and J by 4 bases, 12 bases remained unmatched. CDR1 is DFQATT, CDR2 SNEGSKA, per germline (reference sequence). The CDR3 has 15 amino acids. CDR3 sequence: CSANLPGLKYNEQFF. The CDR3 DNA reads TGCAGTGCCAACCTCCCGGGACTAAAATACAATGAGCAGTTCTTC.

In this sample, this clonotype turned up a few times. The chain recombines TRBV11-3 with TRBJ2-1; no clear D. This CDR3 has 14 residues. V was clipped by 0 bases and J by 10 bases, with 13 bases between them. The V gene's germline CDR1 is SGHNT and CDR2 YENEEA. As DNA, the CDR3 is TGTGCCAGCAGCTTAGATCAGGTGGGGAAGGAGCAGTTCTTC. It translates to CASSLDQVGKEQFF.

CDR3 protein: CSARDWGSRGRSYGYTF. CDR3 bases: TGCAGTGCTAGAGATTGGGGAAGCAGGGGGCGTTCTTATGGCTACACCTTC. The chain couples TRBV20-1 to TRBJ1-2, with 8 bases lining up with TRBD1. The V and J ends lost 0 bases and 5 bases, in that order; junction bases with no gene match: 14. The CDR3 is 17 amino acids. From germline, CDR1 is DFQATT and CDR2 SNEGSKA (reference sequence).

The chain combines TRBV7-2 with TRBJ2-3, with 8 bases matching TRBD2. Germline-derived CDR1 and CDR2 are SGHTA and FQGNSA. This CDR3 spans 15 amino acids. Trimming at V came to 2 bases and at J to 3 bases, leaving 4 bases not matched to a gene. CDR3 DNA sequence: TGTGCCAGCAGCTTACAAGCGGGAGATACAGATACGCAGTATTTT. Amino acids: CASSLQAGDTDTQYF.

This clonotype was observed a handful of times. The J gene is TRBJ1-6, the V gene TRBV7-8; possibly TRBD1 for D (6 bases). V was pared by 8 bases and J by 7 bases, with 15 bases between. The germline CDR1 and CDR2 sequences are SGHVS and FQNEAQ. The CDR3 consists of 14 residues. CDR3 bases: TGTGCCAGCCGACAGGTTCTACCCAATTCACCCCTCCACTTT. Translated, it gives CASRQVLPNSPLHF.

This chain links TRBV7-2 with TRBJ1-1; 11 bases align to TRBD1. The CDR3 extends over 15 amino acids. J was trimmed by 10 bases and V by 0 bases; bases with no gene match: 7. Germline V gene data show CDR1 as SGHTA and CDR2 as FQGNSA. This CDR3 is CASSLAPGQGVGAFF. Written as DNA, the CDR3 is TGTGCCAGCAGCTTAGCGCCGGGACAGGGGGTTGGAGCTTTCTTT.

The chain joins TRBV5-1 to TRBJ2-1; D not resolved. Germline V gene lookup returns CDR1 SGHRS and CDR2 YFSETQ. The CDR3 spans 14 residues. Trimming left V 2 bases short and J 6 bases short, with 12 bases between. The CDR3 DNA reads as TGCGCCAGCAGCTTAGGGCCCGGCGGCAATGAGCAGTTCTTC. Protein product: CASSLGPGGNEQFF.

This clonotype was counted only a few times. The chain employs TRBV20-1 and TRBJ2-3; D not resolved. This CDR3 spans 12 amino acids. Germline V gene sequence: CDR1 DFQATT, CDR2 SNEGSKA (reference sequence). V was clipped by 8 bases and J by 2 bases, with 11 bases between them. CDR3 amino acids: CSTILFTDTQYF. For the CDR3, the DNA is TGCAGTACTATCTTGTTCACAGATACGCAGTATTTT.